This T cell receptor (beta chain) was identified in a study of graft-versus-host responses after intestinal transplantation. Looking at the study overall: Anti-thymocyte globulin was used for induction in all recipients, who then took tacrolimus and steroids for roughly 3 years.

About this clone itself: Its target is unknown.

V lost 3 bases to trimming and J lost 5 bases; unmatched junction nucleotides: 8. The CDR3 length is 18 residues. Germline V gene lookup returns CDR1 KGHSH and CDR2 LQKENI. Overall study findings and caveats: Graft-versus-host to host-versus-graft clonal ratios in allografts were high in patients with graft-donor T cell macrochimerism. GvH clonotypes were identified within recipient marrow, with a subset emerging first in ileum or blood.

Clones were sequenced by immunoSEQ multiplex PCR, and TCRdb holds only the in-frame ones, with some missing. The sample lists about 97,000 clones, 80% to 95% occurring once. The chain has TRBV18 and TRBJ2-3, with 16 nucleotides matching TRBD2. This TCR was sampled from a human patient who received an intestinal transplant, so some T cells may come from the graft donor. The source was PBMCs, collected around 68 weeks after intestinal transplant. The CDR3 nucleotides read TGTGCCAGCTCACCGACGGGACTAGCGGGGGGGGCAGGAGATACGCAGTATTTT. This encodes CASSPTGLAGGAGDTQYF. Combining the CDR3 with reference TRBV18 and TRBJ2-3 gives the whole variable domain NAGVMQNPRHLVRRRGQEARLRCSPMKGHSHVYWYRQLPEEGLKFMVYLQKENIIDESGMPKERFSAEFPKEGPSILRIQQVVRGDSAAYFCASSPTGLAGGAGDTQYFGPGTRLTVL.